This entry features one T cell receptor beta chain sequence. What antigen it recognizes has not been identified. Per-nucleotide qualities are absent, and no much larger clonotype sits a single base away. Sequences MNHEY (CDR1) and SMNVEV (CDR2) are obtained from the germline V gene (reference sequence). V loses 5 bases at its end and J loses 4 bases; junction bases beyond the gene matches: 10. The CDR3, from cysteine to phenylalanine, totals 17 residues. Just CDR3 DNA is preserved here, 51 bases in frame from base 1. One collaborating source in Seattle enrolled patients while the patients were actively infected and followed the patients over time throughout the course of disease. Each collaborating institution followed its own protocols to collect whole blood in K2EDTA tubes. For TCRbeta analysis, collaborators shipped samples in one of three forms: frozen whole blood, isolated PBMCs, or DNA extracted from either of those sample types.

The sample belongs to a study of blood T cell repertoires in COVID-19 (dated by TCRdb to about 2020). Regarding the study in general: The collaborator samples originated in the United States, Italy and Spain and spanned the acute and convalescent phases of COVID-19. The material from the prospective study consisted of cDNA or gDNA derived from T cells, B-cell-depleted T cells, or PBMCs. Subjects who had been exposed to COVID-19, were actively infected with it, or had recovered from it provided the deeply sampled blood TCRbeta repertoires that made up the dataset. A freely available public database, intended as a resource for researchers studying the immune response to SARS-CoV-2, is where the repertoires were released. The samples were drawn from two sources: the first 160 participants of the ongoing ImmuneRACE study, and 1,254 subjects contributed by 6 global collaborators. Nearly every sample came with metadata listing a de-identified subject ID, COVID-19 status, age in years and sex. Where available, HLA class I and class II types were taken from metadata supplied by the sample provider and were not determined by assay-based typing. Results and caveats for the whole study, not just this receptor: The amount of clinical and demographic metadata varied by source and participant and was provided uncurated.

TCRbeta CDR3 regions were amplified from genomic DNA using the immunoSEQ Assay, a bias-controlled multiplex PCR. The study's own analysis went as follows. Within the assay, amplification of reference gene primers was used to estimate how many nucleated cells each sample contained. To quantify the absolute abundance of each unique TCRbeta CDR3 rearrangement, sequence reads were collapsed and filtered. For each sample, productive Simpson clonality was calculated by taking the square root of Simpson's diversity index across productive rearrangements. TCRdb's version of the immuneACCESS table is confined to in-frame rearrangements and falls short of the full clone set. An unresolved V gene accounts for under half of the shortfall where checked; the remainder is of unknown origin. V and J calls plus clone size are reproduced from that table; the DNA served to infer D and trimming. For this sample the table gives roughly 150,000 clones, of which about nine tenths were detected only once. Together, the top ten hold roughly 5% of the sample.

Sequenced input: peripheral blood. The sequence joins TRBV27 to TRBJ2-2, and 10 bases in between align with TRBD2. This receptor was obtained from a man younger than 30 with COVID-19, enrolled during active disease. The DNA sequence follows: TGTGCCAGCAGTCCTGATACTAGCGGGACTATCACCGGGGAGCTGTTTTTT. This sequence encodes CASSPDTSGTITGELFF.